Listed below are T cell receptor beta chains from one sample, sequenced in a study of blood T cell repertoires in COVID-19. Libraries were prepared by immunoSEQ multiplex PCR; TCRdb keeps only in-frame clonotypes and omits some of them. This sample has about 42,000 clones, with about 86% found just once. The source material was peripheral blood. These receptors were taken from a man between 65 and 85 years old with acute or convalescent COVID-19. Each CDR3 is given with its conserved first and last residue. The D gene is left open where the match is weak. The size entry is marked missing in some rows and otherwise reads once, few, many or a size class.

d_call j_call v_call clone_size cdr3_nt cdr3_aa
- TRBJ1-1 TRBV10-3 once TGTGCCATCAGTGGCCTCCCTGGGGGCGAGACGCTTGAAGCTTTCTTT CAISGLPGGETLEAFF
- TRBJ2-2 TRBV5-1 - TGCGCCAGCAGCCTGGACCCCGGCGGTACCGGGGAGCTGTTTTTT CASSLDPGGTGELFF
TRBD1 TRBJ1-1 TRBV6-6 few TGTGCCAGCAGCCAGACAGGGGGATCCACTGAAGCTTTCTTT CASSQTGGSTEAFF
- TRBJ1-2 TRBV19 - TGTGCCAGTAGTAACGTAGACAGCAATCAATATGGCTACACCTTC CASSNVDSNQYGYTF
TRBD1 TRBJ1-4 TRBV29-1 once TGCAGCGTTGGAGGACAGGGCACCAATGAAAAACTGTTTTTT CSVGGQGTNEKLFF
TRBD1 TRBJ2-1 TRBV19 - TGTGCCAGTTACAGGGGCTCGCAGCAGTTCTTC CASYRGSQQFF
TRBD2 TRBJ2-5 TRBV4-2 - TGTGCCAGCAGCCAGACGGGAGGGCCCCAGGAGACCCAGTACTTC CASSQTGGPQETQYF
- TRBJ1-3 TRBV4-2 - TGTGCCAGCAGCCAAGGGGGGCAAGGAAACACCATATATTTT CASSQGGQGNTIYF
- TRBJ1-5 TRBV5-1 few TGCGCCAGCCCGACAAGTCAGCCCCAGCATTTT CASPTSQPQHF
TRBD1 TRBJ1-2 TRBV2 medium-sized TGTGCCAGCAGTATACAGGGGCCCCTCGGCTACACCTTC CASSIQGPLGYTF
- TRBJ2-2 TRBV11-2 few TGTGCCAGCAGTAACCCGGGAGGGGGCCGGGAGCTGTTTTTT CASSNPGGGRELFF
- TRBJ2-6 TRBV19 few TGTGCCAGTAGGGGGGGAGGCCTCGGGGCCAACGTCCTGACTTTC CASRGGGLGANVLTF
- TRBJ1-2 TRBV4-2 - TGTGCCAGCAGCCAAGAGAGCCAGGGGCCAGAAGGTGGCTACACCTTC CASSQESQGPEGGYTF
- TRBJ2-7 TRBV28 few TGTGCCAGCAGTTTAGGGGCCAGGGTTCCCTACGAGCAGTACTTC CASSLGARVPYEQYF
- TRBJ2-2 TRBV11-2 - TGTGCCAGCGGAGCAATCATAAACACCGGGGAGCTGTTTTTT CASGAIINTGELFF
TRBD1 TRBJ2-7 TRBV7-2 - TGTGCCAGCAGCACCCGACAGGGTGTAATCTACGAGCAGTACTTC CASSTRQGVIYEQYF
TRBD1 TRBJ1-1 TRBV20-1 - TGCAGTGCTAGTGGGGTAACAGGGGGCTCGGAGGTGAACACTGAAGCTTTCTTT CSASGVTGGSEVNTEAFF
- TRBJ1-6 TRBV11-2 - TGTGCCAGCAGCCTGAGGAATTCACCCCTCCACTTT CASSLRNSPLHF
TRBD2 TRBJ2-5 TRBV5-4 - TGTGCCAGCAGCCCCCCACTAGCGGGGGGGCAAGAGACCCAGTACTTC CASSPPLAGGQETQYF
- TRBJ2-3 TRBV5-6 - TGTGCCAGCAGCCCCGGACTGCGCACAGATACGCAGTATTTT CASSPGLRTDTQYF
- TRBJ2-3 TRBV19 - TGTGCCAGTAGTTCTGGGGGCCCTCAGACCACAGATACGCAGTATTTT CASSSGGPQTTDTQYF
TRBD1 TRBJ2-5 TRBV5-6 - TGTGCCAGCAGTTCAGGACAGGGGGCGCGAGAGACCCAGTACTTC CASSSGQGARETQYF
TRBD1 TRBJ2-7 TRBV6-5 - TGTGCCAGCAGTCCGCGACAGGGGGATGTCGAGCAGTACTTC CASSPRQGDVEQYF
TRBD1 TRBJ1-2 TRBV6-6 - TGTGCCAGCAGTACTTCCGGGACAGGAAACTATGGCTACACCTTC CASSTSGTGNYGYTF
TRBD2 TRBJ2-1 TRBV5-1 - TGCGCCAGCAGCTTCGGGACTAGCGGGGCCTACAATGAGCAGTTCTTC CASSFGTSGAYNEQFF
- TRBJ1-1 TRBV12-3/TRBV12-4 - TGTGCCAGCAGCCTCGACCAGGTGGCTTTCTTT CASSLDQVAFF
TRBD1 TRBJ2-7 TRBV6-5 - TGTGCCAGCAGTTTTGACAGGGAACCCTACGAGCAGTACTTC CASSFDREPYEQYF
- TRBJ1-6 TRBV7-2 - TGTGCCAGCAGCTTAGGGACACCTGGTAATTCACCCCTCCACTTT CASSLGTPGNSPLHF
- TRBJ2-7 TRBV7-2 - TGTGCCAGCAGCCTCTCACAGGGAGTATTACACGAGCAGTACTTC CASSLSQGVLHEQYF
TRBD2 TRBJ2-7 TRBV29-1 - TGCAGCGTTGAGGGAGGTCTAGCGGGAAATCTGGGGCAGTACTTC CSVEGGLAGNLGQYF
- TRBJ1-4 TRBV9 - TGTGCCAGCAGCGCCTCCCCTCAGGGTAATGAAAAACTGTTTTTT CASSASPQGNEKLFF
- TRBJ1-1 TRBV30 - TGTGCCTGGAGTGAGAATAGCAACACTGAAGCTTTCTTT CAWSENSNTEAFF
- TRBJ1-2 TRBV25-1 - TGTGCCCATAAAGGTCCAGGGCCTGGAGGGATAGCTAACTATGGCTACACCTTC CAHKGPGPGGIANYGYTF
- TRBJ1-6 TRBV6-5 once TGTGCCAGCAGTCCTGTGGACGGGAATAATTCACCCCTCCACTTT CASSPVDGNNSPLHF
- TRBJ1-2 TRBV2 - TGTGCCAGCAGTGACAAGGGAGAGAGTGGCTACACCTTC CASSDKGESGYTF
- TRBJ1-5 TRBV28 - TGTGCCAGCAGCGCCGAACTACGCAATCAGCCCCAGCATTTT CASSAELRNQPQHF
- TRBJ1-6 TRBV6-5 - TGTGCCAGCAGTTACAGGGACACTATGGCACCCCTCCACTTT CASSYRDTMAPLHF
TRBD2 TRBJ2-1 TRBV5-4 - TGTGCCAGCAGCAGGGGACTAGCGGGGGAGCAGTTCTTC CASSRGLAGEQFF
TRBD1 TRBJ1-5 TRBV18 - TGTGCCAGCTCACCGACAGGGGGCGAGCAGCCCCAGCATTTT CASSPTGGEQPQHF
- TRBJ1-5 TRBV6-5 - TGTGCCAGCAGGAGATCAGGGAATCAGCCCCAGCATTTT CASRRSGNQPQHF
- TRBJ2-3 TRBV29-1 - TGCAGCGCCCATGGGGCTGTAGGCACAGATACGCAGTATTTT CSAHGAVGTDTQYF
- TRBJ2-1 TRBV29-1 - TGCAGCGTTGAAAGGACTTACAATGAGCAGTTCTTC CSVERTYNEQFF
TRBD1 TRBJ2-1 TRBV5-4 - TGTGCCAGCAGCTTTACAGGGGCCGGGTACAATGAGCAGTTCTTC CASSFTGAGYNEQFF
TRBD2 TRBJ2-7 TRBV7-2 - TGTGCCAGCAGCGGAGCGGGAGCCGCATACGAGCAGTACTTC CASSGAGAAYEQYF
TRBD2 TRBJ2-5 TRBV10-3 - TGTGCCATCAGTGAGTCGAAGGCCGGCGGGAGCGAGACCCAGTACTTC CAISESKAGGSETQYF